This TCR beta chain was identified in a study of blood T cell repertoires in COVID-19. The CDR3 is made up of 15 amino acids. The V and J ends lost 0 bases and 5 bases, in that order; junction bases with no gene match: 4. Germline V gives CDR1 SGHVS, CDR2 FNYEAQ. Some clones are missing from TCRdb's copy, which holds only in-frame ones; the method was immunoSEQ multiplex PCR. The table has about 42,000 clones, 65% to 80% seen once. The genes are TRBV7-6 and TRBJ2-7, with 10 bases matching TRBD2. Sequencing input: peripheral blood. This sequence was found in a man older than 75 with acute or convalescent COVID-19. The CDR3 sequence is CASSLATSGTHEQYF. The CDR3, as DNA: TGTGCCAGCAGCTTAGCCACTAGCGGGACCCACGAGCAGTACTTC.